Listed below are T cell receptor beta chains from one sample, sequenced in a study of CD8 T cells in Susac syndrome. TCRdb redid the calling of the immunoSEQ multiplex PCR reads with MiXCR, one entry per CDR3 protein. This table has a few hundred thousand distinct CDR3 sequences, about nine tenths appearing once. Sequenced input: CD8+ T cells from PBMCs. These receptors were taken from a human donor with multiple sclerosis. The CDR3 runs from the conserved cysteine through the conserved F or W. Rows may omit the clone size; those that give it use once, few, many or a size class.

>.|TRBV6-1
CASSEARRSPLHF
>.|TRBV7-8
CASSLEFPDTYQPQHF
>.|TRBV2
CASSEWQGAYEQYF
>.|TRBV14
CASSQDGEGLQETQYF
>once|TRBV13
CASSLALQGHYGYTF
>.|TRBV27
CASNEVGLSYEQYF
>.|TRBV4-2
CASSQDGKAGAQIEQFF
>.|TRBV20-1
CSARGDRGGEQETQYF
>.|TRBV6-1
CASAENTEAFF
>.|TRBV2
CASSDQNTGELFF
>.|TRBV20-1
CSAKSRESGSTYEQYF
>.|TRBV7-9
CASSGPLTKRPTDTQYF
>.|TRBV9
CASSPGGGAFTDTQYF
>.|TRBV25-1
CASSMSADTQYF
>.|TRBV28
CASNLTPGQGGETQYF
>.|TRBV19
CASSIQGGPGNTIYF
>.|TRBV5-4
CASSVDTAFEQYF
>.|TRBV6-1
CASSKLRENTEAFF
>.|TRBV20-1
CSARGSPRNWTVPYYEQYF
>.|TRBV30
CAWSSQGLAGSDIQYF
>.|TRBV7-7
CASSPTPRATNTGELFF
>.|TRBV6-2/TRBV6-3
CASSHGPSGAGYYYEQYF
>.|TRBV5-6
CASSEKREYNEQFF
>.|TRBV7-9
CASSLVQGAVEKLFF
>.|TRBV6-1
CAAERLSGANVLTF
>.|TRBV12-3/TRBV12-4
CASRRSSGTDTQYF
>.|TRBV20-1
CSALGQDSYEKLFF
>.|TRBV4-3
CASSQGPKAYNSPLHF
>.|TRBV2
CASRPLGSSNQPQHF
>.|TRBV6-2/TRBV6-3
CASSRQSGRAGELFF
>.|TRBV7-2
CASSFSTGTRSLEQYF